A selection of T cell receptor beta chains follows, all from one sample in a study of blood T cell repertoires in COVID-19. Sequencing was performed with immunoSEQ multiplex PCR; in TCRdb, only in-frame clones are kept and a portion is missing. The sample carries roughly 150,000 clones, about 83% recorded once. Sequencing was done on a sample of peripheral blood. Source of these receptors: a woman aged 70-85 years with COVID-19, enrolled during active disease. Each CDR3 is given with its conserved first and last residue. The order of the fields is D gene, V gene, clone size, J gene, CDR3 protein, CDR3 DNA. D genes are given only for firm matches. A clone size is listed for some rows: how often the clone was seen (once, few, many), or a class if it is expanded.

TRBD1,TRBV7-9,-,TRBJ1-1,CASTRGQGTEAFF,TGTGCCAGCACCCGAGGACAGGGCACTGAAGCTTTCTTT
TRBD1,TRBV2,-,TRBJ2-7,CASTAGGPYEQYF,TGTGCCAGCACGGCAGGGGGCCCCTACGAGCAGTACTTC
-,TRBV5-1,few,TRBJ1-6,CASSLGQGLNSPLHF,TGCGCCAGCAGCTTGGGCCAGGGCCTTAATTCACCCCTCCACTTT
TRBD1,TRBV6-4,once,TRBJ1-2,CASSPDRSGGGYTF,TGTGCCAGCAGCCCGGACAGGAGCGGCGGGGGCTACACCTTC
-,TRBV14,-,TRBJ1-5,CASSQQGHNQPQHF,TGTGCCAGCAGTCAACAGGGACACAATCAGCCCCAGCATTTT
TRBD1,TRBV5-6,-,TRBJ1-5,CASSLWKGTEYQPQHF,TGTGCCAGCAGCTTGTGGAAAGGGACAGAATATCAGCCCCAGCATTTT
-,TRBV27,once,TRBJ2-2,CASSFNLNTGELFF,TGTGCCAGCAGTTTCAACTTAAACACCGGGGAGCTGTTTTTT
-,TRBV5-4,few,TRBJ1-1,CASSRTGGNTEAFF,TGTGCCAGCAGTCGTACAGGCGGGAACACTGAAGCTTTCTTT
-,TRBV15,-,TRBJ1-3,CATSRDPTAGNTIYF,TGTGCCACCAGCAGAGATCCCACAGCAGGAAACACCATATATTTT
-,TRBV30,-,TRBJ1-2,CAWSVVGAANGYTF,TGTGCCTGGAGTGTGGTGGGGGCGGCAAATGGCTACACCTTC
-,TRBV18,-,TRBJ2-3,CASSPRIRQENTDTQYF,TGTGCCAGCTCACCAAGGATCCGACAGGAGAACACAGATACGCAGTATTTT
-,TRBV7-2,-,TRBJ1-2,CASSLVPGQMDGYTF,TGTGCCAGCAGCTTAGTCCCCGGACAAATGGATGGCTACACCTTC
-,TRBV28,-,TRBJ2-7,CASTRGRARSYEQYF,TGTGCCAGCACACGCGGCAGAGCGAGGTCCTACGAGCAGTACTTC
-,TRBV16,-,TRBJ1-1,CASSLLHPRDTEAFF,TGTGCCAGCAGCCTTCTCCACCCCCGGGACACTGAAGCTTTCTTT
TRBD1,TRBV19,once,TRBJ1-2,CATRDSNYGYTF,TGTGCCACCCGGGACAGCAACTATGGCTACACCTTC
-,TRBV7-3,-,TRBJ1-1,CASSSGIQNTEAFF,TGTGCCAGCAGTTCCGGGATCCAAAACACTGAAGCTTTCTTT
-,TRBV3-1/TRBV3-2,-,TRBJ1-5,CASSQIGDSVNQPQHF,TGTGCCAGCAGCCAAATAGGAGACAGTGTCAATCAGCCCCAGCATTTT
-,TRBV12-3/TRBV12-4,-,TRBJ1-1,CASSFGGNTEAFF,TGTGCCAGCAGTTTCGGGGGTAACACTGAAGCTTTCTTT
TRBD2,TRBV15,-,TRBJ2-2,CATSRDLAGSTGELFF,TGTGCCACCAGCAGAGATCTAGCGGGGAGTACCGGGGAGCTGTTTTTT
TRBD1,TRBV4-1,-,TRBJ1-4,CASSQERTGDEKLFF,TGCGCCAGCAGCCAAGAAAGGACAGGGGATGAAAAACTGTTTTTT
-,TRBV5-4,-,TRBJ2-1,CASSSTGTYYNEQFF,TGTGCCAGCAGCTCGACCGGGACATATTACAATGAGCAGTTCTTC
-,TRBV5-1,-,TRBJ1-4,CASSLEGGRRKEKLFF,TGCGCCAGCAGCTTGGAGGGGGGGCGAAGGAAGGAAAAACTGTTTTTT
TRBD1,TRBV28,-,TRBJ2-7,CASTLPGQGAREQYF,TGTGCCAGCACCCTCCCGGGACAGGGGGCGAGGGAGCAGTACTTC
TRBD2,TRBV7-9,-,TRBJ2-1,CASSDERGPYNEQFF,TGTGCCAGCAGCGACGAGCGGGGGCCTTACAATGAGCAGTTCTTC
TRBD1,TRBV20-1,-,TRBJ1-5,CSASWQGARQPQHF,TGCAGTGCTAGTTGGCAGGGGGCAAGGCAGCCCCAGCATTTT
-,TRBV2,-,TRBJ1-2,CASSGRQRNYGYTF,TGTGCCAGCAGTGGACGACAGAGAAACTATGGCTACACCTTC
TRBD1,TRBV7-9,once,TRBJ1-5,CASSPGQGLEQPQHF,TGTGCCAGCAGCCCGGGACAGGGATTGGAACAGCCCCAGCATTTT
-,TRBV19,-,TRBJ1-1,CASSPDGDTGHTEAFF,TGTGCCAGTAGTCCAGACGGGGACACCGGCCACACTGAAGCTTTCTTT
TRBD1,TRBV10-3,-,TRBJ1-5,CAISESGDSPQHF,TGTGCCATCAGTGAATCCGGGGACAGCCCCCAGCATTTT
-,TRBV6-5,-,TRBJ1-1,CASRTTGNTEAFF,TGTGCCAGCAGAACAACAGGGAACACTGAAGCTTTCTTT
-,TRBV20-1,few,TRBJ2-2,CSAEVTGELFF,TGCAGTGCTGAGGTCACCGGGGAGCTGTTTTTT
-,TRBV3-1/TRBV3-2,-,TRBJ2-4,CASSQDWRNIQYF,TGTGCCAGCAGCCAAGACTGGAGAAACATTCAGTACTTC
TRBD2,TRBV3-1/TRBV3-2,-,TRBJ2-3,CASSQSPPSGGPDTQYF,TGTGCCAGCAGCCAGAGCCCCCCTAGCGGGGGGCCAGATACGCAGTATTTT
-,TRBV29-1,once,TRBJ1-1,CSVGAGYTEAFF,TGCAGCGTTGGGGCAGGGTACACTGAAGCTTTCTTT
-,TRBV5-1,-,TRBJ1-2,CASSWSTMGLRYGYTF,TGCGCCAGCAGCTGGTCTACCATGGGACTGCGCTATGGCTACACCTTC
-,TRBV6-6,once,TRBJ2-2,CASSYLTTGELFF,TGTGCCAGCAGTTACTTGACTACCGGGGAGCTGTTTTTT
-,TRBV28,few,TRBJ1-5,CASRAPTGNNQPQHF,TGTGCCAGCAGGGCTCCGACAGGTAACAATCAGCCCCAGCATTTT
TRBD1,TRBV30,-,TRBJ1-3,CAWSHSGTGIGNTIYF,TGTGCCTGGAGTCACAGCGGGACAGGGATTGGAAACACCATATATTTT
-,TRBV5-1,-,TRBJ2-7,CASSLGAGPKDEQYF,TGCGCCAGCAGCTTGGGGGCTGGGCCCAAGGACGAGCAGTACTTC